This TCR delta chain was documented in a study of gamma-delta T cells after stem cell transplantation. Germline values: CDR1 GEAIGNYY, CDR2 EKD. V gave up 0 bases and J gave up 0 bases; unmatched junction bases: 16. The CDR3 loop spans 23 amino acids. Relative to its sample, this clone is medium-sized (0.01 to 0.1%). Different DNA sequences within this sample yield the same CDR3. TCRdb made new clone calls on the RT-PCR reads using CATT. The data contain about 3,400 delta-chain clones, 16% of them singletons. The source of this sequence is a human donor. It is not recorded whose cells these are; they may come from a transplant donor. This chain joins TRDV2 and TRDJ3; 10 nucleotides align to TRDD3. Source material: gamma-delta T cells. CDR3 sequence (DNA): TGTGCCTGTGACACCGAGGGACTGAACTGGGGGATCCAGGCCTCCTGGGACACCCGACAGATGTTTTTC. It specifies CACDTEGLNWGIQASWDTRQMFF.